The clone carrying this T cell receptor (beta chain) appeared once. As yet, its antigen is unknown. Using immunoSEQ multiplex PCR, the repertoire was profiled, and TCRdb retains in-frame clones only, with some absent. Of around 1.5 million clones in the sample, approximately 98% are singletons; the top ten hold roughly 0.42%. This sample is drawn from a study of shared clonotypes between healthy human individuals. CDR1 is LNHNV, CDR2 YYDKDF, per germline (reference sequence). The CDR3 is made up of 19 amino acids. The germline V and J ends were trimmed by 1 base and 1 base, with 17 bases remaining between them. Study-wide points: Clonotypes shared by all four donors outscored non-shared clonotypes in generation probability. Blood was the only sampled material, and tissue repertoires likely differ. The low donor count limited represented genetic and exposure-history diversity.

V is TRBV15 and J is TRBJ2-6, with D unresolved. This clonotype was sampled from a man aged 25-40 years in good health. Sequenced material: naive CD4+ T cells sorted from blood. Subset here: CD45RA+ positively selected. The CDR3 spells CATSRGLATPGSGANVLTF. The CDR3 nucleotides read TGTGCCACCAGCAGAGGTCTGGCTACACCAGGATCTGGGGCCAACGTCCTGACTTTC. The whole variable domain, filled in from reference TRBV15 and TRBJ2-6, reads DAMVIQNPRYQVTQFGKPVTLSCSQTLNHNVMYWYQQKSSQAPKLLFHYYDKDFNNEADTPDNFQSRRPNTSFCFLDIRSPGLGDTAMYLCATSRGLATPGSGANVLTFGAGSRLTVL.